Below are 7 T cell receptor beta chains sequenced from a single sample in a study of blood T cells in healthy people across ages. Through a sample-barcoded 5' primer and a J-beta primer mix, a second PCR was run for 7 to 11 cycles. TCRdb used MiXCR to reprocess the 5' RACE reads, holding one entry per CDR3 protein. Seen here are approximately 830,000 distinct CDR3 sequences, approximately 65% observed once, and the top ten hold roughly 25%. The specimen sequenced was blood. The source is a man aged 25 to 40 in good health.

The chain links TRBV20-1 to TRBJ2-5; TRBD2 is a possible D gene (6 bases). This CDR3 spans 14 amino acids. The germline V gene encodes CDR1 DFQATT and CDR2 SNEGSKA (reference sequence). Trimming pared 0 bases from V and 2 bases from J, leaving 10 bases between. CDR3 amino acids: CSARDGREQETQYF. The CDR3 DNA is TGCAGTGCTAGAGATGGGCGGGAACAAGAGACCCAGTACTTC.

The gene calls are TRBV24-1 and TRBJ2-3; TRBD2 matches at 11 bases. The CDR3 is made up of 15 amino acids. Germline-derived CDR1 and CDR2 are KGHDR and SFDVKD. V lost 3 bases to trimming and J lost 5 bases; unmatched junction nucleotides: 3. The DNA of the CDR3 is TGTGCCACCAGTGATGCCACTAGCGGGGGAGATACGCAGTATTTT. Its translation: CATSDATSGGDTQYF.

This clonotype was seen repeatedly, ten times or more. This chain joins TRBV29-1 and TRBJ2-6, with 9 bases aligning to TRBD1. CDR3 length: 17 amino acids. Germline CDR1 is SQVTM and CDR2 is ANQGSEA. V was clipped by 5 bases and J by 0 bases; unmatched bases: 8. The CDR3 bases are TGCAGCGTTTACGGGACAGGGCCCTTCTCTGGGGCCAACGTCCTGACTTTC. It specifies CSVYGTGPFSGANVLTF.

This clonotype was recorded many times. The V call is TRBV6-4, the J call TRBJ2-3; 9 bases map to TRBD1. CDR1 MRHNA and CDR2 SNTAGT come from the germline V gene. This CDR3 spans 15 amino acids. V lost 3 bases, J lost 7 bases, and 8 bases stayed unmatched. CDR3 loop: CASSEGGQGLYTQYF. For the CDR3, the DNA is TGTGCCAGCAGTGAAGGGGGACAGGGCCTCTATACGCAGTATTTT.

The chain is built from TRBV28 and TRBJ2-1, with TRBD1 identical over 8 bases. V lost 4 bases and J lost 3; bases outside the gene matches: 11. This CDR3 has 17 residues. Germline CDR1 MDHEN, CDR2 SYDVKM. The CDR3 DNA reads TGTGCCAGCAGTTCAACGTGGGACAGGAAAATCTACAATGAGCAGTTCTTC. This translates into CASSSTWDRKIYNEQFF.

The chain links TRBV12-3 or TRBV12-4 to TRBJ2-5, with a weak D call TRBD1 (6 bases). This CDR3 spans 15 amino acids. Trimming pared 2 bases from V and 5 bases from J, leaving 15 bases between. CDR3 sequence reads: CASSLKQGRWETQYF. Here the CDR3 DNA reads TGTGCCAGCAGTTTAAAACAGGGCAGGTGGGAGACCCAGTACTTC.

The rearrangement links TRBV29-1 to TRBJ2-1; 8 bases match TRBD2. Germline CDR1 SQVTM, CDR2 ANQGSEA. This CDR3 contains 18 residues. V lost 3 bases, J lost 3 bases, and 16 bases stayed unmatched. CDR3: CSVDLGAGADGFYNEQFF. CDR3 DNA: TGCAGCGTTGATCTGGGAGCGGGGGCCGACGGTTTCTACAATGAGCAGTTCTTC.